Reported below is one T cell receptor (beta chain). Which antigen it targets is not known. There are no base qualities to consult, and no much larger clone falls within one base. This specimen's treatment or condition label, per the study, means: approximately 9-day PBMC culture with coronavirus spike peptide pools or control peptides (ViraFEST assay). The ViraFEST assay was used in the study, in which antigen-specific T cells were expanded with peptide pools and expanded clonotypes were subsequently identified by TCR sequencing. The convalescent patients' positive SARS-CoV-2 PCR tests were from March to December 2020, which was before the Alpha, Beta and Delta variants emerged in the United States. PBMCs were cultured at roughly 1.9 million per well in IMDM supplemented with roughly 5% human AB serum and about 10 IU/ml IL-2, with approximately 10 ug/ml peptide pools added. Half of the culture medium was replaced with fresh IL-2-containing medium on days 3 and 7. After about 10 days of culture, CD4+ T cells were isolated by negative selection using the EasySep CD4+ T cell isolation kit. PBMCs were separated from whole blood using Ficoll-Paque Plus gradient centrifugation and then either used fresh or cryopreserved at -140C. Triplicate wells were generally used for each culture condition.

The library was produced with PCR. DNA from cultured CD4+ T cells underwent TCR sequencing with the Oncomine TCR Beta short-read assay at the Johns Hopkins FTIC core. Genomic DNA was extracted from the cultured CD4+ T cells with the QIAamp micro DNA kit. The Oncomine TCR Beta libraries from cultured CD4+ T cells were pooled using unique dual indexes and then sequenced on an Illumina iSeq 100. Under the source paper's analysis protocol: Non-productive sequences were filtered out, and CDR3s that did not start with C, did not end with F or W, or were shorter than 7 amino acids were discarded. Antigen-specific clonotypes were identified with the MANAFEST web application by comparing peptide-stimulated wells with reference and other culture wells. To be called positive, a clone needed an FDR below 0.05, an odds ratio above 5, and a productive frequency above 0.1% in at least two of three replicate wells. A clonotype was classed as cross-reactive if the clonotype showed significant expansion both in SARS-CoV-2 spike wells and in at least one common cold coronavirus spike condition. Levenshtein distances (stringdist) and unrooted phylogenetic trees (ape) in R version 3.6.1 were used to assess CDR3 homology. TCRdb trimmed the raw reads at Q25, called clones with MiXCR and kept productive beta chains. Here each entry gathers all rows of one CDR3 protein and keeps the most common genes and DNA. The V and J calls shown here were made by TCRdb, not taken from the authors' results. Present in this sample are around 14,000 distinct CDR3 sequences, approximately 64% of which were seen just once. The biggest ten clones account for roughly 14% of the sample.

This entry is derived from a study of vaccination and CD4 T cells after COVID-19 (dated by TCRdb to 2021 to 2024). Regarding the research as a whole: SARS-CoV-2 positivity had been established in the convalescent patients by nasal swab PCR, and mild disease was recorded in under ten of these patients and severe disease in one. In the convalescent cohort there were six males and four females, among whom were two Hispanic individuals, seven Caucasians, two Asians and one multiracial person. Two doses of either the Pfizer-BioNTech BNT162b2 vaccine (n=8) or the Moderna mRNA-1273 vaccine (n=2) were administered to participants. Post-COVID blood samples from convalescent patients were collected a median of about 110 days after diagnosis, with a range of about 35 to 161 days. The time from the second vaccine dose to post-vaccine blood sampling had a median of around 72 days and ranged from about 14 to 250 days. The cultures were stimulated with overlapping spike peptide pools from SARS-CoV-2 and from the common cold coronaviruses HCoV-NL63, HCoV-OC43 and HCoV-229E. Control cultures used a CEFX viral epitope pool as positive control, an HIV-1 Nef peptide pool as negative control, or no peptide. In roughly 11 COVID-19 convalescent patients and several infection-naive healthy vaccine recipients, the spike-specific CD4+ TCR repertoire before mRNA vaccination was compared with the repertoire after mRNA vaccination.

Trimming removed 7 bases from V and 10 bases from J; the gene matches leave 9 bases unexplained. Counted from cysteine to phenylalanine, this CDR3 has 14 amino acids. The entry retains the CDR3 DNA only, 42 bases that are in frame from base 1. CDR1 SGHAT and CDR2 FQNNGV were looked up in the germline V gene. On the study overall, not on this receptor specifically: Relatively few convalescent patients were included in the study, and early timepoints after natural infection were not analyzed. In convalescent patients, nearly all vaccine-specific clones (304 of 307) were found to be mono-reactive for SARS-CoV-2 spike rather than cross-reactive with common cold coronaviruses. In convalescent patients, a median around 89% of post-vaccine SARS-CoV-2-reactive clones were detected only after vaccination, suggesting vaccine-specific priming. The median number of SARS-CoV-2-reactive clonotypes rose from 21 after infection to 30 to 45 after vaccination, but the change was not significant.

This clonotype was sampled from a human donor who had recovered from COVID-19. The sample taken for sequencing was CD4+ T cells from blood, cultured in vitro. The chain joins TRBV11-2 to TRBJ1-6; 8 middle bases align to TRBD1. CDR3 reads: CASTQRQGKSPLHF. The DNA sequence is given as TGTGCCAGCACCCAAAGACAGGGGAAATCACCCCTCCACTTT.